The following is a T cell receptor beta chain sequence with its context. This entry is derived from a study of radiotherapy plus CTLA-4 blockade in lung cancer. The protocol was immunoSEQ multiplex PCR, while the TCRdb copy is restricted to in-frame clones and leaves out a portion. The sample includes tens of thousands of clones, roughly 84% of them seen just once. The study treated chemo-refractory metastatic non-small-cell lung cancer patients with focal radiation plus ipilimumab CTLA-4 blockade. Germline-derived CDR1 and CDR2 are MNHEY and SMNVEV (reference sequence). The CDR3 length is 15 residues. Losses at the gene ends were 3 bases for V and 4 bases for J; bases not matched to a gene: 5.

The TCR originated in a human donor with non-small cell lung cancer whose response to radiotherapy plus ipilimumab could not be evaluated. The specimen comprised peripheral blood, sampled from a patient treated with radiotherapy plus ipilimumab. The chain recombines TRBV27 with TRBJ1-2, with 10 nucleotides matching TRBD1. The DNA for the CDR3 is TGTGCCAGCAGTTTGGGACAGGGGCGACCCTATGGCTACACCTTC. Protein: CASSLGQGRPYGYTF.